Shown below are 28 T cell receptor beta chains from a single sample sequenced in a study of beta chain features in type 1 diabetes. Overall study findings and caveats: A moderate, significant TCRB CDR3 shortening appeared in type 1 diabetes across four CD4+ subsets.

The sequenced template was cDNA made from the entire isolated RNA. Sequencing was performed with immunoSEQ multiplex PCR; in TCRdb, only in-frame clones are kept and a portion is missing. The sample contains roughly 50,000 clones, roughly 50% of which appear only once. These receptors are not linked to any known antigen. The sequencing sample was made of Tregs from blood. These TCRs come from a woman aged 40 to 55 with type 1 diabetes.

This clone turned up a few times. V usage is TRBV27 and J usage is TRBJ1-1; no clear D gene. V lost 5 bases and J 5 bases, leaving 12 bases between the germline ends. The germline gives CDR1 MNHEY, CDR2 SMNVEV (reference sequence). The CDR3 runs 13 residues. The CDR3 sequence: CASSATAGTEAFF. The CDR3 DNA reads TGTGCCAGCAGTGCTACAGCGGGAACTGAAGCTTTCTTT.

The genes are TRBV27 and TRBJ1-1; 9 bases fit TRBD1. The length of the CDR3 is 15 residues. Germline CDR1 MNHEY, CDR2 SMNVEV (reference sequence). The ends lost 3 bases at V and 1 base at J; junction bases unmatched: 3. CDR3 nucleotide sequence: TGTGCCAGCAGTTTTACGGGACAGGGGAACACTGAAGCTTTCTTT. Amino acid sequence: CASSFTGQGNTEAFF.

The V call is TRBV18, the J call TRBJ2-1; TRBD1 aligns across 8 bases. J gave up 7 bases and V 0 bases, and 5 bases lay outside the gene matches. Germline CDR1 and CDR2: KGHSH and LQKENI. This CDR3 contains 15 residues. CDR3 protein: CASSPPGQGDNEQFF. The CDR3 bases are TGTGCCAGCTCACCACCTGGACAGGGAGATAATGAGCAGTTCTTC. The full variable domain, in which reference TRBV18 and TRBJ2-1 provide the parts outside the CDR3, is NAGVMQNPRHLVRRRGQEARLRCSPMKGHSHVYWYRQLPEEGLKFMVYLQKENIIDESGMPKERFSAEFPKEGPSILRIQQVVRGDSAAYFCASSPPGQGDNEQFFGPGTRLTVL.

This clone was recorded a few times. CDR3 nucleotide sequence: TGCGCCAGCAGCCAATTAGGAGGGGGAGGGGCCTATGAGACCCAGTACTTC. As protein: CASSQLGGGGAYETQYF. The chain employs TRBV4-1 and TRBJ2-5, with D maybe TRBD2 (7 bases). There are 17 residues in the CDR3. Trimming stripped 2 bases from V and 5 bases from J, with 21 bases between. The germline gives CDR1 MGHRA, CDR2 YSYEKL.

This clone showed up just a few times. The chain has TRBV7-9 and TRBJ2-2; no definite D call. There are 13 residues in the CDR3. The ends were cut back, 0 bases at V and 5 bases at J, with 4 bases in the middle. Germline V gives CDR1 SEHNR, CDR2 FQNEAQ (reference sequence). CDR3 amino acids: CASSLARTGELFF. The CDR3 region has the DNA TGTGCCAGCAGCTTAGCGCGTACCGGGGAGCTGTTTTTT.

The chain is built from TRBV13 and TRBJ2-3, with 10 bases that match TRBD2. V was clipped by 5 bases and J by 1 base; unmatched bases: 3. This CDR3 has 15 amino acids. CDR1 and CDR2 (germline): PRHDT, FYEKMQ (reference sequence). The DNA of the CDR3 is TGTGCCAGCAGCGCAGGACTAGCGGGCACAGATACGCAGTATTTT. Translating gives CASSAGLAGTDTQYF.

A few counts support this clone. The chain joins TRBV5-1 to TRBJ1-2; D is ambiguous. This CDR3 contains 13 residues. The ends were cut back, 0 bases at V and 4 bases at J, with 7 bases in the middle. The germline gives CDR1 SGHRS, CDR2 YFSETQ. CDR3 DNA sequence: TGCGCCAGCAGCTTGGTACAGAGCTATGGCTACACCTTC. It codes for CASSLVQSYGYTF.

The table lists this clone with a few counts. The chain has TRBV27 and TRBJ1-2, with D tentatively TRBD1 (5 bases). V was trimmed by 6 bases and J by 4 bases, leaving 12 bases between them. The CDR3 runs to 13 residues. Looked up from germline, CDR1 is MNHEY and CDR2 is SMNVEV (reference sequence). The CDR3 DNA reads TGTGCCAGCAGCCGCACGGGGGGCTATGGCTACACCTTC. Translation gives CASSRTGGYGYTF.

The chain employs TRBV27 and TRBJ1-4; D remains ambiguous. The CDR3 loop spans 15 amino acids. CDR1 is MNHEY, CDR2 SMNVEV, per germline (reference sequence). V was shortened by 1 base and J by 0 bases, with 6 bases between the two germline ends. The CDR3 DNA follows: TGTGCCAGCAGTTTATTCTTTGCAACTAATGAAAAACTGTTTTTT. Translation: CASSLFFATNEKLFF.

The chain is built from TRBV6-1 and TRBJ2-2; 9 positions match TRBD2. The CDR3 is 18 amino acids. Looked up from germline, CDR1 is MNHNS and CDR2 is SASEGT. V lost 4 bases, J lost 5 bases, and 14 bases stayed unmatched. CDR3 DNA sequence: TGTGCCAGCAGTGGGCCCGGGGAGCGGGGGGTTCGTACCGGGGAGCTGTTTTTT. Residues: CASSGPGERGVRTGELFF.

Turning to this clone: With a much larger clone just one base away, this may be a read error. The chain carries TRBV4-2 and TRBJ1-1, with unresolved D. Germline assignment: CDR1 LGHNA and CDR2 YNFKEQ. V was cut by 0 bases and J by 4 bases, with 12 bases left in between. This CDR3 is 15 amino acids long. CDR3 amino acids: CASSQERGKLTEAFF. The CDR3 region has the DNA TGTGCCAGCAGCCAAGAGAGAGGGAAGCTCACTGAAGCTTTCTTT.

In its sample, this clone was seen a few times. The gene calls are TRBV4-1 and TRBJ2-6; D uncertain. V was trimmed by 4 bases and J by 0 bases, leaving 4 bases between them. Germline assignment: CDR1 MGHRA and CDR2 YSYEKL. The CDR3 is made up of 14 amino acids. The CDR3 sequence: CASSLSSGANVLTF. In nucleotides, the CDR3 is TGCGCCAGCAGCCTCAGCTCTGGGGCCAACGTCCTGACTTTC.

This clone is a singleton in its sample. This CDR3 is CASSFGTGMKPQHF. CDR3 bases: TGTGCCAGCAGCTTCGGGACAGGGATGAAGCCCCAGCATTTT. The chain carries TRBV7-8 and TRBJ1-5, with 9 bases that match TRBD1. Germline V lookup: CDR1 SGHVS, CDR2 FQNEAQ. The CDR3 is 14 amino acids. Trimming removed 3 bases from V and 8 bases from J; junction bases left unmatched: 5.

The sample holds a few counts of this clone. The CDR3 sequence is CASSLGRNQPQHF. For the CDR3, the DNA is TGTGCCAGCAGCCTAGGGAGAAATCAGCCCCAGCATTTT. The chain is built from TRBV7-2 and TRBJ1-5, with no clear D. The CDR3 contains 13 residues. Per germline, CDR1 SGHTA and CDR2 FQGNSA. The V and J ends lost 5 bases and 4 bases respectively, with 9 bases between them.

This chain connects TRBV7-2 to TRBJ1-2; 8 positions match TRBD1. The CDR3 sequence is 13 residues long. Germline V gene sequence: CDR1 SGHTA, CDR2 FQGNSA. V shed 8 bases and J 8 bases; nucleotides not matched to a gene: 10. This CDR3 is CASGGGQGRGYTF. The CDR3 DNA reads TGTGCCAGCGGAGGAGGACAGGGCCGAGGCTACACCTTC.

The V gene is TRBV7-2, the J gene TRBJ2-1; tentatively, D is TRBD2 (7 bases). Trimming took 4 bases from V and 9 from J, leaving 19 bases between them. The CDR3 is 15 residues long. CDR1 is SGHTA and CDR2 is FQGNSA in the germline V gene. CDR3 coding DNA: TGTGCCAGCAGCTCCCGGGGGGCTTCTTCCCCTGAGCAGTTCTTC. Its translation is CASSSRGASSPEQFF.

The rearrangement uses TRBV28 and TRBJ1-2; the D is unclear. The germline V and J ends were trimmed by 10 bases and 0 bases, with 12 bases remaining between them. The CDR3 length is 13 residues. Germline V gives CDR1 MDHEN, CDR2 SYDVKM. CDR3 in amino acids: CATQEQANYGYTF. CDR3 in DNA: TGTGCCACCCAGGAACAAGCTAACTATGGCTACACCTTC.

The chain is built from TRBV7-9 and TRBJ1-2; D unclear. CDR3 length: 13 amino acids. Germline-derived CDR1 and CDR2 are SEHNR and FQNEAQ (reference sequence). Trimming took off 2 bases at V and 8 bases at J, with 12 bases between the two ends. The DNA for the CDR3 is TGTGCCAGCAGCTTATCCAGTACCTCCGGCTACACCTTC. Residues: CASSLSSTSGYTF.

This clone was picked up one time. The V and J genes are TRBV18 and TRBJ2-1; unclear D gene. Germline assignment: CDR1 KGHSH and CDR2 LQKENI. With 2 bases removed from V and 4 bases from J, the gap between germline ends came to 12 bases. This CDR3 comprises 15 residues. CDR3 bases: TGTGCCAGCTCACCAGACGGAGTTGCATACAATGAGCAGTTCTTC. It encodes CASSPDGVAYNEQFF.

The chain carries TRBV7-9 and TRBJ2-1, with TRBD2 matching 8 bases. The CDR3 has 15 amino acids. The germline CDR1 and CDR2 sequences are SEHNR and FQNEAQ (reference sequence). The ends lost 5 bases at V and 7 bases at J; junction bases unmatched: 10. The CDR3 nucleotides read TGTGCCAGCAGCCCCCCGGGGGGGCCTAAGAATGAGCAGTTCTTC. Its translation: CASSPPGGPKNEQFF.

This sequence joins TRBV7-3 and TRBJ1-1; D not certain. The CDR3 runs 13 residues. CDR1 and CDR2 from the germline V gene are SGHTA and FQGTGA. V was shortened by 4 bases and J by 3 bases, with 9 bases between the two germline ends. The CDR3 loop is CASSSHRYTEAFF. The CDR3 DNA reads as TGTGCCAGCAGCTCCCACAGATACACTGAAGCTTTCTTT.

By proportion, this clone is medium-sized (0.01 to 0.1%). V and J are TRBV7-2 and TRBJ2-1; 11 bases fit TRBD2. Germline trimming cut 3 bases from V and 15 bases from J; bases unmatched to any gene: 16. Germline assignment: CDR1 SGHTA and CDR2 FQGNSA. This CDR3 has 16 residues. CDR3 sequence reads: CASSLDGTSGGLHRFF. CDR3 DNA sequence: TGTGCCAGCAGCTTGGACGGTACTAGCGGGGGCCTTCACCGGTTCTTC.

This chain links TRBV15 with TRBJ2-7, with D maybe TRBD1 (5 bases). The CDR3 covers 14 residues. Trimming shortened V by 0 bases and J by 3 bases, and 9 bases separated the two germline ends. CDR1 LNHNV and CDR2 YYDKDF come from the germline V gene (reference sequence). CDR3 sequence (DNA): TGTGCCACCAGCAGAGATCAGGGATACTACGAGCAGTACTTC. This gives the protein CATSRDQGYYEQYF.

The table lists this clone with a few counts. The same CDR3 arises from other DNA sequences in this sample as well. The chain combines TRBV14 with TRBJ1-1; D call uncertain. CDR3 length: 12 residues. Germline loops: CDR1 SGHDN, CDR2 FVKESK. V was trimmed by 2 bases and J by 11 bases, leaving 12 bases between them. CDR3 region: CASSQNRGEAFF. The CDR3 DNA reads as TGTGCCAGCAGCCAAAACCGCGGCGAGGCTTTCTTT. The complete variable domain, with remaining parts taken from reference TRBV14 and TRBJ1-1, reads EAGVTQFPSHSVIEKGQTVTLRCDPISGHDNLYWYRRVMGKEIKFLLHFVKESKQDESGMPNNRFLAERTGGTYSTLKVQPAELEDSGVYFCASSQNRGEAFFGQGTRLTVV.

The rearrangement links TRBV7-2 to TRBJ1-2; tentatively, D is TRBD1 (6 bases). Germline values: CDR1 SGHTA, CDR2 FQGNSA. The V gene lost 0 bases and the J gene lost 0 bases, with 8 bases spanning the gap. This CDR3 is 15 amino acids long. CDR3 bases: TGTGCCAGCAGCTTAGCCAGGGGTTCTAACTATGGCTACACCTTC. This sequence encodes CASSLARGSNYGYTF.

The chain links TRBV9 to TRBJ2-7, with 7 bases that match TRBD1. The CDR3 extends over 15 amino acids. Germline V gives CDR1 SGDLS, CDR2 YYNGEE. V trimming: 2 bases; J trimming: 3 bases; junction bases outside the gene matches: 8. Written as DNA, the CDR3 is TGTGCCAGCAGCGTGTCGGGACAGCAGGGCTACGAGCAGTACTTC. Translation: CASSVSGQQGYEQYF.

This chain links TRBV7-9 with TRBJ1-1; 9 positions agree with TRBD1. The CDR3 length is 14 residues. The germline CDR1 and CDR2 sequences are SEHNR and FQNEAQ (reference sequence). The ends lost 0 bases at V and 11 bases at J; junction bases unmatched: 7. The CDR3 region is CASSLATETGGAFF. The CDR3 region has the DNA TGTGCCAGCAGCTTAGCGACTGAGACAGGGGGGGCTTTCTTT.

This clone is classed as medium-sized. The CDR3 DNA sequence: TGTGCCAGCAGCTTAACGGGGCTTCTGGCCGGGGAGCTGTTTTTT. The encoded protein is CASSLTGLLAGELFF. The chain joins TRBV7-3 to TRBJ2-2; maybe TRBD1 (5 bases). The CDR3 sequence is 15 residues long. V lost 0 bases, J lost 6 bases, and 11 bases lay in between. CDR1 is SGHTA and CDR2 is FQGTGA in the germline V gene.